Listed below are T cell receptor beta chains from one sample, sequenced in a study of cytomegalovirus exposure and HLA in healthy donors. Sequencing used immunoSEQ multiplex PCR; TCRdb keeps in-frame clones, though not all of them. This table holds fewer than 200,000 clones, about 90% found once. Sequenced input: PBMCs. Source of these receptors: a girl in the first two years of life in good health and CMV-seronegative. CDR3s include the opening cysteine and the closing phenylalanine or tryptophan. Fields, in order: V gene, J gene, D gene, clone size, CDR3 length, CDR3 DNA, CDR3 protein. D genes are given only for firm matches. Size values are once, few and many counts, or a class for expanded clones, and some rows have none.

TRBV6-5	TRBJ2-5	TRBD2	.	16	TGTGCCAGCAGTTACACGGTAGCGGGGGGTCAAGAGACCCAGTACTTC	CASSYTVAGGQETQYF
TRBV7-8	TRBJ2-7	.	.	15	TGTGCCAGCAGCTCGACCAGGAAACAGGGTCACGAGCAGTACTTC	CASSSTRKQGHEQYF
TRBV5-1	TRBJ2-5	.	.	14	TGCGCCAGCAGCTTGGGAGGGATCGGCGGGACCCAGTACTTC	CASSLGGIGGTQYF
TRBV7-2	TRBJ2-7	TRBD2	.	17	TGTGCCAGCAGCTCGACTAGCGGGAGGGTTAGCTCCTACGAGCAGTACTTC	CASSSTSGRVSSYEQYF
TRBV19	TRBJ1-6	.	.	18	TGTGCCAGTAGTATAGGTCCCGGACAGCCGTTCTATAATTCACCCCTCCACTTT	CASSIGPGQPFYNSPLHF
TRBV15	TRBJ1-5	TRBD1	.	18	TGTGCCACCAGCAGTCTCGGAACCCAGGGGGCTCGGAATCAGCCCCAGCATTTT	CATSSLGTQGARNQPQHF
TRBV5-1	TRBJ2-6	TRBD1	once	18	TGCGCCAGCAGCAACGGACAGGGTTTTTACTCTGGGGCCAACGTCCTGACTTTC	CASSNGQGFYSGANVLTF
TRBV20-1	TRBJ2-1	.	.	10	TGCAGGGCGGGTCACAATGAGCAGTTCTTC	CRAGHNEQFF
TRBV25-1	TRBJ1-1	.	once	12	TGTGCCAGCAGTGATCAAACAGGGCGGGCTTTCTTT	CASSDQTGRAFF
TRBV19	TRBJ1-2	.	.	14	TGTGCCAGTAGTGACCCCCCAGGGTCTCCAGGCTACACCTTC	CASSDPPGSPGYTF
TRBV19	TRBJ1-1	.	.	13	TGTGCCAGTAGAACGACAGCGAACACTGAAGCTTTCTTT	CASRTTANTEAFF
TRBV5-5	TRBJ1-2	.	.	17	TGTGCCAGCAGCTTGGAAGGGAGAAGCACAACTCTATATGGCTACACCTTC	CASSLEGRSTTLYGYTF
TRBV13	TRBJ2-7	TRBD1	few	14	TGTGCCAGCAGCCCCCCGACAGGGAAGGGCGAGCAGTACTTC	CASSPPTGKGEQYF
TRBV5-4	TRBJ1-3	.	.	15	TGTGCCAGCAGCTCGGGACTGATCTCTGGAAACACCATATATTTT	CASSSGLISGNTIYF
TRBV2	TRBJ2-7	TRBD2	.	14	TGTGCCAGCAGTGACGGACTAGCGGGAGTTCAGCAGTACTTC	CASSDGLAGVQQYF
TRBV7-2	TRBJ2-5	.	.	13	TGTGCCAGCAGCTTAGCGGGCGGGGAGACCCAGTACTTC	CASSLAGGETQYF
TRBV5-1	TRBJ2-1	.	.	14	TGCGCCAGCAGCTCGACTGGTCCCTACAATGAGCAGTTCTTC	CASSSTGPYNEQFF
TRBV30	TRBJ1-1	.	.	15	TGTGCCTGGGCTAACCCTGGGGGGGTCAACACTGAAGCTTTCTTT	CAWANPGGVNTEAFF
TRBV11-2	TRBJ2-5	.	.	15	TGTGCCAGCAGCTTCTCCTTAGCGGCCCAAGAGACCCAGTACTTC	CASSFSLAAQETQYF
TRBV6-5	TRBJ2-1	TRBD2	.	16	TGTGCCAGCAGTTACTTGGGACTAGCGGAACACAATGAGCAGTTCTTC	CASSYLGLAEHNEQFF
TRBV7-9	TRBJ1-4	.	.	14	TGTGCCAGCAGCTTCGGGATTTCATCCGAAAAACTGTTTTTT	CASSFGISSEKLFF
TRBV4-1	TRBJ1-2	.	.	14	TGCGCCAGCAGCCAAGCCACAGCTAACTATGGCTACACCTTC	CASSQATANYGYTF